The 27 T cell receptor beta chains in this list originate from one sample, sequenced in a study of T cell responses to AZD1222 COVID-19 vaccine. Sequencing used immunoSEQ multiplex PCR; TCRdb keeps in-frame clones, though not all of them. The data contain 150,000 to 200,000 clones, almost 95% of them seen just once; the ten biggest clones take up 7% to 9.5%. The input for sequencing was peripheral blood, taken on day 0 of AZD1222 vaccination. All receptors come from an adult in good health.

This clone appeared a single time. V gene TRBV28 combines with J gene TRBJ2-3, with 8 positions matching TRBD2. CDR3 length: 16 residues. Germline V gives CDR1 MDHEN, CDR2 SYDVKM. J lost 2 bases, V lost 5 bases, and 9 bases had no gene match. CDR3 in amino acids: CASSTSAGVPTDTQYF. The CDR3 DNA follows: TGTGCCAGCAGTACTTCAGCGGGAGTCCCCACAGATACGCAGTATTTT.

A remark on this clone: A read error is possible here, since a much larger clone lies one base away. CDR3 sequence reads: CASTSSGNTIYF. In DNA, the CDR3 is TGTGCCAGCACGAGCTCTGGAAACACCATATATTTT. The rearrangement joins TRBV6-5 to TRBJ1-3; the D is unclear. This CDR3 has 12 residues. Trimming removed 7 bases at V and 0 bases at J, with 4 bases between. CDR1 MNHEY and CDR2 SVGAGI come from the germline V gene.

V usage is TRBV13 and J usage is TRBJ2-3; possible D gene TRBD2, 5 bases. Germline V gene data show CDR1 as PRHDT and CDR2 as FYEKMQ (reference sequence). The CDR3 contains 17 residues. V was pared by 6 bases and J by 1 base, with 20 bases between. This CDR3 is CASRGSGTPFGTDTQYF. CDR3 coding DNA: TGTGCCAGCAGGGGGAGCGGAACACCCTTCGGCACAGATACGCAGTATTTT.

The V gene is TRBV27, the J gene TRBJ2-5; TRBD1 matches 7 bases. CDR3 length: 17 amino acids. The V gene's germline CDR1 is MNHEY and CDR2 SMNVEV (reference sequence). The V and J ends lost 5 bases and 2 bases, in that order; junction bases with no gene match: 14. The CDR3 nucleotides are TGTGCCAGCAGTCCGAGACAGGGCCGGATAGGACAAGAGACCCAGTACTTC. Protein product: CASSPRQGRIGQETQYF.

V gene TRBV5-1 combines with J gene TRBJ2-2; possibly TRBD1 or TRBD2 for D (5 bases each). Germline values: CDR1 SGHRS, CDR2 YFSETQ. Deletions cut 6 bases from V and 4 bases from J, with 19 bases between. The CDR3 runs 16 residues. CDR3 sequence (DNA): TGCGCCAGCAACGCCGGGGCCGTACCCGTCACCGGGGAGCTGTTTTTT. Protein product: CASNAGAVPVTGELFF.

The CDR3 loop reads CSVEDQLAGGEQYF. CDR3 DNA: TGCAGCGTTGAAGATCAACTAGCGGGAGGCGAGCAGTACTTC. The gene calls are TRBV29-1 and TRBJ2-7; 12 bases line up with TRBD2. The CDR3 is 14 amino acids. CDR1 and CDR2 from the germline V gene are SQVTM and ANQGSEA. V lost 0 bases and J lost 6; bases outside the gene matches: 3.

CDR3 DNA: TGTGCCTGGAGTGTCGTGGGACAGGTGGCCCCTCGGGCTTTCTTT. As protein: CAWSVVGQVAPRAFF. The chain carries TRBV30 and TRBJ1-1, with TRBD1 identical over 8 bases. The CDR3 totals 15 residues. V lost 0 bases, J lost 11 bases, and 14 bases stayed unmatched. Germline lookup yields CDR1 GTSNPN and CDR2 SVGIG (reference sequence).

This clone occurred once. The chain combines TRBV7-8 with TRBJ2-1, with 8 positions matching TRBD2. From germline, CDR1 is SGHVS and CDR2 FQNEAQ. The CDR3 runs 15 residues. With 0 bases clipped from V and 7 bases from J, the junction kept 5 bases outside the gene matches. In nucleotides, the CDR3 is TGTGCCAGCAGCTTAGCGCGGCGCGGGGGGAATGAGCAGTTCTTC. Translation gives CASSLARRGGNEQFF.

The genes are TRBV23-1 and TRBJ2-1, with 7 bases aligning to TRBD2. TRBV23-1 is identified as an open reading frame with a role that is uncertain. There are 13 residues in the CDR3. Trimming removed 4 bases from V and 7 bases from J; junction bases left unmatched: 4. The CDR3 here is CASSRVGGNEQFF. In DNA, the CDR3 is TGCGCCAGCAGTCGGGTCGGGGGGAATGAGCAGTTCTTC.

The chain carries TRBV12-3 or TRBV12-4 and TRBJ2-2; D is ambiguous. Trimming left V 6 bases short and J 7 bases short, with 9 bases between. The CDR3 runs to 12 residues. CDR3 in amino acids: CASRSSIGELFF. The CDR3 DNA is TGTGCCAGCAGGTCTAGTATCGGGGAGCTGTTTTTT.

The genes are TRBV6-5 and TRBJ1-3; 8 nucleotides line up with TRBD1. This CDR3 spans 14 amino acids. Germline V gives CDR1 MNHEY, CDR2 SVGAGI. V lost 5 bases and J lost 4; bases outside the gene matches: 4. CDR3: CASSLRTGGNTIYF. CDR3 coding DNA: TGTGCCAGCAGTCTCAGGACAGGGGGAAACACCATATATTTT.

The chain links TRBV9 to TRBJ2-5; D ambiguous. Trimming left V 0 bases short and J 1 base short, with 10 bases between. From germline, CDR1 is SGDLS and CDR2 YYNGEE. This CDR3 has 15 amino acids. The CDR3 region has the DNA TGTGCCAGCAGCGTAGGAAGTGCGTTCCAAGAGACCCAGTACTTC. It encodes CASSVGSAFQETQYF.

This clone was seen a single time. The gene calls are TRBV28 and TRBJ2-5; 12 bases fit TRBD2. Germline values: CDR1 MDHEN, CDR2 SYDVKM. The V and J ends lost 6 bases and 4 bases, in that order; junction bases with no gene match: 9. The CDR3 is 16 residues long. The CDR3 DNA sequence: TGTGCCAGCAGCAGCCTCCCGGGACTAGCGGGAGAGACCCAGTACTTC. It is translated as CASSSLPGLAGETQYF.

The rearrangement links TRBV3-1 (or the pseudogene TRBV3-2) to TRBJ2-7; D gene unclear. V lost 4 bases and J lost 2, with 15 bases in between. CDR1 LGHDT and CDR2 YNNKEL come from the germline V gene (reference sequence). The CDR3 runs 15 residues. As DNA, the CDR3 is TGTGCCAGCAGCCCTTCTGATGAAGCAGCCTACGAGCAGTACTTC. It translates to CASSPSDEAAYEQYF.

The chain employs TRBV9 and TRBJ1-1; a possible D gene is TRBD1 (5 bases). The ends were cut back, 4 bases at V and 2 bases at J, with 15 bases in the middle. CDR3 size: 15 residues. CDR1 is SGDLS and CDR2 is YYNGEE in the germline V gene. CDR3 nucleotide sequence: TGTGCCAGCAGCTTATTCGGGACTTTAAACACTGAAGCTTTCTTT. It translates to CASSLFGTLNTEAFF.

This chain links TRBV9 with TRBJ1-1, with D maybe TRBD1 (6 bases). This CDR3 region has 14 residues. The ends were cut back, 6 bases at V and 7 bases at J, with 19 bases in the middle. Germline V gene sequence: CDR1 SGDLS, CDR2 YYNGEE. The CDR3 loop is CASMPYTGASEAFF. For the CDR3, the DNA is TGTGCCAGCATGCCGTATACGGGGGCCAGTGAAGCTTTCTTT. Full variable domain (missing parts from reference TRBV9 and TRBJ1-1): DSGVTQTPKHLITATGQRVTLRCSPRSGDLSVYWYQQSLDQGLQFLIQYYNGEERAKGNILERFSAQQFPDLHSELNLSSLELGDSALYFCASMPYTGASEAFFGQGTRLTVV.

This CDR3 is CASSTRTAPRGNTEAFF. CDR3 coding DNA: TGTGCCAGCAGCACCCGGACGGCGCCCCGGGGGAACACTGAAGCTTTCTTT. This chain uses TRBV7-2 with TRBJ1-1, with unresolved D. The CDR3 runs 17 residues. Germline V gene lookup returns CDR1 SGHTA and CDR2 FQGNSA. The ends were cut back, 5 bases at V and 1 base at J, with 20 bases in the middle. Using reference TRBV7-2 and TRBJ1-1 for the parts outside the CDR3, the full variable domain is GAGVSQSPSNKVTEKGKDVELRCDPISGHTALYWYRQSLGQGLEFLIYFQGNSAPDKSGLPSDRFSAERTGGSVSTLTIQRTQQEDSAVYLCASSTRTAPRGNTEAFFGQGTRLTVV.

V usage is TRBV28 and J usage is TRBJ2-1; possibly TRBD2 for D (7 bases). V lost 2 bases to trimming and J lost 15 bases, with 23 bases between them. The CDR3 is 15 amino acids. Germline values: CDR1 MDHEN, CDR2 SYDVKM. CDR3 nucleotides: TGTGCCAGCAGTTTACGGGGGCGGGGGCGTCATCCGCCGTTCTTC. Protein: CASSLRGRGRHPPFF. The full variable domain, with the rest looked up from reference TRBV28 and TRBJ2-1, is DVKVTQSSRYLVKRTGEKVFLECVQDMDHENMFWYRQDPGLGLRLIYFSYDVKMKEKGDIPEGYSVSREKKERFSLILESASTNQTSMYLCASSLRGRGRHPPFFGPGTRLTVL.

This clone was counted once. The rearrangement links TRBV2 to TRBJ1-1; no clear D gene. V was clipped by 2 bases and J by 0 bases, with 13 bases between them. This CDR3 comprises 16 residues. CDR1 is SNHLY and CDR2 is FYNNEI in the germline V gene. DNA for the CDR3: TGTGCCAGCAGTGAACAGAGTCAGTACATGAACACTGAAGCTTTCTTT. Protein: CASSEQSQYMNTEAFF.

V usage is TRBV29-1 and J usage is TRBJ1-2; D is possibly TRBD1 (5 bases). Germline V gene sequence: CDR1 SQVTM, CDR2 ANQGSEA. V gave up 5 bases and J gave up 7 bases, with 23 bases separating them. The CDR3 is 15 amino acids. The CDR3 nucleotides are TGCAGCGTTCACCCTCGGGGCGGGTCGACGGGTGGCTACACCTTC. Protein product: CSVHPRGGSTGGYTF. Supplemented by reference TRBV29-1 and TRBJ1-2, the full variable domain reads SAVISQKPSRDICQRGTSLTIQCQVDSQVTMMFWYRQQPGQSLTLIATANQGSEATYESGFVIDKFPISRPNLTFSTLTVSNMSPEDSSIYLCSVHPRGGSTGGYTFGSGTRLTVV.

The CDR3 reads CASRQGGRETQYF. Here the CDR3 DNA reads TGCGCCAGCAGACAGGGGGGGAGAGAGACCCAGTACTTC. This chain joins TRBV5-1 and TRBJ2-5; D may be TRBD1 (8 bases). The CDR3 runs to 13 residues. The ends were cut back, 5 bases at V and 4 bases at J, with 12 bases in the middle. Germline V gene lookup returns CDR1 SGHRS and CDR2 YFSETQ. Filled out from reference TRBV5-1 and TRBJ2-5, the complete variable domain reads KAGVTQTPRYLIKTRGQQVTLSCSPISGHRSVSWYQQTPGQGLQFLFEYFSETQRNKGNFPGRFSGRQFSNSRSEMNVSTLELGDSALYLCASRQGGRETQYFGPGTRLLVL.

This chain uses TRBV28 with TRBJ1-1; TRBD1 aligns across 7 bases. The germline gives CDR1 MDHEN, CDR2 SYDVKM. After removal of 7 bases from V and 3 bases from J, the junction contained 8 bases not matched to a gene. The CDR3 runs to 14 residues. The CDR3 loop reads CASTTGAGYTEAFF. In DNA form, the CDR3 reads TGTGCCAGCACTACAGGGGCTGGTTACACTGAAGCTTTCTTT.

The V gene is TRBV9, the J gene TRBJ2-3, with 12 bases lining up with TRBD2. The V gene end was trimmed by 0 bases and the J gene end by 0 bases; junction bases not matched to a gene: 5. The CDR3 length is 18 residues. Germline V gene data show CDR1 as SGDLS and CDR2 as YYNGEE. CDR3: CASSVDGLAGLSTDTQYF. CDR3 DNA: TGTGCCAGCAGCGTAGACGGACTAGCGGGACTAAGCACAGATACGCAGTATTTT.

CDR3 sequence reads: CASSQEGYGSGARSPLHF. DNA of the CDR3: TGCGCCAGCAGCCAAGAGGGTTACGGTTCAGGGGCGCGGTCACCCCTCCACTTT. This chain joins TRBV4-1 and TRBJ1-6; TRBD1 might be the D (6 bases). The CDR3 runs 18 residues. V lost 0 bases, J lost 10 bases, and 22 bases lay in between. Germline V gene data show CDR1 as MGHRA and CDR2 as YSYEKL.

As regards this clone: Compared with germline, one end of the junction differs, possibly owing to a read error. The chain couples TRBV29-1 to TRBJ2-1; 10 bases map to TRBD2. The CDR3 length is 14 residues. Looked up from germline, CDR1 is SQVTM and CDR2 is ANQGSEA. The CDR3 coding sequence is TGTGGACTAGCGGAAAAGAGCTCCTACAATGAGCAGTTCTTC. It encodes CGLAEKSSYNEQFF.

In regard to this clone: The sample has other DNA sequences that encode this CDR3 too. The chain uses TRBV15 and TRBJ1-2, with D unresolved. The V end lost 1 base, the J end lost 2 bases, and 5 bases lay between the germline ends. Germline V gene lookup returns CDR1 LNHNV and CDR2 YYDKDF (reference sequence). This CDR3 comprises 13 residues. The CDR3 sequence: CATSRGENYGYTF. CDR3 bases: TGTGCCACCAGCAGAGGAGAGAACTATGGCTACACCTTC. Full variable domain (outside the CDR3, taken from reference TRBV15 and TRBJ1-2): DAMVIQNPRYQVTQFGKPVTLSCSQTLNHNVMYWYQQKSSQAPKLLFHYYDKDFNNEADTPDNFQSRRPNTSFCFLDIRSPGLGDTAMYLCATSRGENYGYTFGSGTRLTVV.

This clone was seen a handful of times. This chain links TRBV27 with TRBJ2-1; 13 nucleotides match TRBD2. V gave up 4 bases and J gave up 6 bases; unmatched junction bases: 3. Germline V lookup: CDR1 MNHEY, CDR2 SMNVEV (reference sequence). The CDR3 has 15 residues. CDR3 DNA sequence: TGTGCCAGCAGTTCCGGACTAGCGGGAGTCAATGAGCAGTTCTTC. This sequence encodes CASSSGLAGVNEQFF.